This entry describes one TCR beta chain. The antigen remains unidentified. This sample was included in a study of human T cells and chemical hapten exposure. The wider study: Sensitization was performed using 2% DPC on a 2 cm by 2 cm upper inner arm skin site.

Sample time point: patch test 1, 2 weeks after DPC sensitization. The treatment here: therapeutic diphenylcyclopropenone sensitization with weekly scalp DPC. General study points: Unchanged with DPC sensitization were TCRs above 1 in 1000 frequency.

CDR1 and CDR2 (germline): ENHRY, SYGVKD. CDR3 length: 12 residues. V lost 4 bases, J lost 1 base, and 4 bases lay in between. In the authors' workflow: Samples had a median of roughly 100,000 TCRs, ranging roughly 23,224 to 690,600. Using its own MiXCR run on the RACE reads, TCRdb lists one record per CDR3 protein. None of the V and J calls come from the authors' own analysis; TCRdb made them. The sample lists approximately 110,000 distinct CDR3 sequences, approximately 11% seen once, with under 4.5% in the top ten. The clonotype comes from a woman between 35 and 50 years old with alopecia areata. Some clones in this sample may be carry-over from other donors' samples. The sample here was whole blood, taken in connection with sensitization to the hapten diphenylcyclopropenone (DPC). The chain couples TRBV10-3 to TRBJ1-1; the D is unclear. The CDR3 nucleotides read TGTGCCATCAGTGTCGGGAACACTGAAGCTTTCTTT. This gives the protein CAISVGNTEAFF.